This TCR beta chain was sequenced during a study of shared clonotypes between healthy human individuals. Across the study: Per donor, CD8 memory used one plate, CD8 naive used two, CD4 memory used three and CD4 naive used three. Findings of the study overall: On the whole, naive subsets had larger estimated richness than memory subsets had. Clonotypes which were not shared had lower generation probabilities than clonotypes that all four donors shared.

Turning to this clone: Its cognate antigen is unknown.

This table comes from immunoSEQ multiplex PCR, and its TCRdb copy is limited to in-frame clones, with some not included. The table has fewer than 1 million clones, about 96% seen once. The CDR3 contains 15 residues. V gave up 5 bases and J gave up 8 bases; unmatched junction bases: 8. CDR1 SEHNR and CDR2 FQNEAQ come from the germline V gene (reference sequence). Naive CD8 cells comprised CD45RO-negative, CCR7-positively selected cells, excluding terminally differentiated effector memory CD45RA+ cells. The chain is built from TRBV7-9 and TRBJ1-4, with 10 bases matching TRBD1. Sequencing was performed on naive CD8+ T cells sorted from blood. This TCR was recovered from a man aged 30 to 45 in good health. The CDR3 reads CASSLDRGLEEKLFF. The CDR3 DNA is TGTGCCAGCAGCCTAGACAGGGGGCTAGAAGAAAAACTGTTTTTT.